The 31 T cell receptor beta chains given below trace back to one sample, sequenced in a study of beta chain features in type 1 diabetes. General study points: All four CD4+ subsets from Type 1 diabetes patients carried moderately but significantly shorter TCRB CDR3s.

No antigen has been assigned to these receptors. Every bit of the isolated RNA underwent reverse transcription, so sequencing read expressed TCRB transcripts. Produced via immunoSEQ multiplex PCR; TCRdb's table is partial and in-frame only. The repertoire has about 650,000 clones, approximately 13% of them found once; the top ten carry around 0.12%. The specimen was naive CD4+ T cells from blood. The receptors were gathered from a young man with type 1 diabetes.

In the case of this clone: At the DNA level, this CDR3 is encoded by other sequences in the same sample as well. V and J are TRBV7-2 and TRBJ2-2, with D possibly being TRBD2 (6 bases). From germline, CDR1 is SGHTA and CDR2 FQGNSA. Trimming took off 0 bases at V and 5 bases at J, with 7 bases between the two ends. There are 14 residues in the CDR3. CDR3 DNA sequence: TGTGCCAGCAGCTTAGCAGGAGGGACCGGGGAGCTGTTTTTT. It codes for CASSLAGGTGELFF. The full variable domain, in which reference TRBV7-2 and TRBJ2-2 provide the parts outside the CDR3, is GAGVSQSPSNKVTEKGKDVELRCDPISGHTALYWYRQSLGQGLEFLIYFQGNSAPDKSGLPSDRFSAERTGGSVSTLTIQRTQQEDSAVYLCASSLAGGTGELFFGEGSRLTVL.

This sequence joins TRBV28 and TRBJ2-3; D may be TRBD1 (6 bases). The germline V and J ends were trimmed by 7 bases and 6 bases, with 20 bases remaining between them. This CDR3 has 15 amino acids. Germline V gene sequence: CDR1 MDHEN, CDR2 SYDVKM. CDR3 sequence: CASTPGQGLEDTQYF. The CDR3 nucleotides are TGTGCCAGCACCCCTGGGCAGGGGCTGGAGGATACGCAGTATTTT.

The chain joins TRBV6-5 to TRBJ1-5; the D is unclear. This CDR3 is 13 amino acids long. The germline V and J ends were trimmed by 5 bases and 0 bases, with 5 bases remaining between them. The germline V gene has CDR1 MNHEY and CDR2 SVGAGI. The CDR3, as DNA: TGTGCCAGCAGTCAGATTAGCAATCAGCCCCAGCATTTT. Encoded protein: CASSQISNQPQHF.

This clone showed up just a few times. This chain connects TRBV6-6 to TRBJ2-7; tentative D call: TRBD1 (5 bases). Trimming removed 2 bases from V and 3 bases from J, with 14 bases in between. The CDR3 has 15 residues. Germline lookup yields CDR1 MNHNY and CDR2 SVGAGI (reference sequence). The CDR3 protein is CASSYKSGPGYEQYF. The CDR3 region has the DNA TGTGCCAGCAGTTACAAGTCAGGGCCGGGCTACGAGCAGTACTTC.

This clone has more than one count but fewer than ten. J is TRBJ2-4 and V is TRBV6-6, with TRBD1 as a possible D gene (5 bases). The CDR3 sequence is 15 residues long. Germline V gene sequence: CDR1 MNHNY, CDR2 SVGAGI (reference sequence). The V end was cut by 5 bases, the J end by 0 bases, with 11 bases between. The CDR3 DNA reads as TGTGCCAGCAGTCTCGACAGCCTAGCCAAAAACATTCAGTACTTC. This sequence encodes CASSLDSLAKNIQYF.

The chain joins TRBV11-2 to TRBJ1-1; TRBD1 matches at 9 bases. The germline CDR1 and CDR2 sequences are SGHAT and FQNNGV. This CDR3 has 14 residues. J lost 11 bases, V lost 5 bases, and 12 bases had no gene match. The CDR3 coding sequence is TGTGCCAGCAGCCGGAACAACAGGGGGCAAGGGGCTTTCTTT. Translating gives CASSRNNRGQGAFF.

The chain joins TRBV4-3 to TRBJ1-6; D possibly corresponds to TRBD1 (5 bases). Germline V CDR1 and CDR2: LGHNA, YSLEER. Trimming left V 0 bases short and J 5 bases short, with 20 bases between. This CDR3 comprises 19 residues. The CDR3 bases are TGCGCCAGCAGCCAAGACAATCGCCTCCAGGGATGGAATAATTCACCCCTCCACTTT. Amino acid sequence: CASSQDNRLQGWNNSPLHF.

The rearrangement joins TRBV23-1 to TRBJ2-2, with 13 positions matching TRBD2. TRBV23-1 is an open reading frame, and its role is uncertain. The J segment lost 0 bases and the V segment lost 4 bases, leaving 5 bases of the junction unmatched. CDR3 length: 18 amino acids. CDR3 in DNA: TGCGCCAGCAGTCCCGGACTAGCGGGGGAGTCGAACACCGGGGAGCTGTTTTTT. This codes for CASSPGLAGESNTGELFF.

This clone was picked up a small number of times. The J gene is TRBJ1-1, the V gene TRBV7-6; D perhaps matches TRBD1 (5 bases). This CDR3 has 13 residues. Germline V gene lookup returns CDR1 SGHVS and CDR2 FNYEAQ. V was shortened by 0 bases and J by 7 bases, with 9 bases between the two germline ends. The CDR3 here is CASSLAQRGEAFF. The CDR3 DNA reads TGTGCCAGCAGCTTAGCCCAAAGGGGTGAAGCTTTCTTT.

This clone showed up just a few times. The chain is built from TRBV29-1 and TRBJ2-5; 9 positions match TRBD1. CDR1 is SQVTM, CDR2 ANQGSEA, per germline. The ends lost 3 bases at V and 3 bases at J; junction bases unmatched: 11. CDR3 length: 16 amino acids. CDR3 nucleotide sequence: TGCAGCGTTGATCTCCTAGACAGGGGGATAAAAGAGACCCAGTACTTC. Its translation is CSVDLLDRGIKETQYF.

The chain combines TRBV5-1 with TRBJ1-5; D is unresolved. Between the trimmed V and J ends, which lost 0 bases and 9 bases, there was a span of 16 bases. CDR1 and CDR2 (germline): SGHRS, YFSETQ. The CDR3 spans 15 residues. The chain's CDR3 is CASSLESYTAGPQHF. CDR3 nucleotide sequence: TGCGCCAGCAGCTTGGAAAGTTATACGGCGGGGCCCCAGCATTTT.

This clone was counted a few times. Other nucleotide sequences in the sample specify the same CDR3. The chain carries TRBV14 and TRBJ1-1; no clear D gene. The V end was cut by 1 base, the J end by 2 bases, with 2 bases between. The length of the CDR3 is 12 residues. The germline gives CDR1 SGHDN, CDR2 FVKESK. The CDR3 coding sequence is TGTGCCAGCAGCCAAGTAAACACTGAAGCTTTCTTT. Amino acids: CASSQVNTEAFF.

This clone was recorded a few times. The chain uses TRBV7-2 and TRBJ1-5; the match to TRBD1 covers 8 bases. This CDR3 comprises 14 residues. V gave up 5 bases and J gave up 7 bases; unmatched junction bases: 7. Per the germline V gene, CDR1 is SGHTA and CDR2 is FQGNSA. CDR3 sequence reads: CASSLGQGGQPQHF. CDR3 in DNA: TGTGCCAGCAGCCTAGGACAGGGCGGGCAGCCCCAGCATTTT.

The V gene is TRBV18, the J gene TRBJ2-7; 7 nucleotides match TRBD2. V was pared by 1 base and J by 0 bases, with 3 bases of the junction left unmatched. Germline lookup yields CDR1 KGHSH and CDR2 LQKENI. The CDR3 spans 15 residues. The CDR3 here is CASSPLSGDSYEQYF. The DNA of the CDR3 is TGTGCCAGCTCACCACTAAGCGGGGACTCCTACGAGCAGTACTTC.

The chain couples TRBV29-1 to TRBJ2-4; D remains ambiguous. Trimming removed 6 bases at V and 6 bases at J, with 18 bases between. The germline gives CDR1 SQVTM, CDR2 ANQGSEA. The CDR3 extends over 14 amino acids. This CDR3 reads CSVGLGKTLNIQYF. CDR3 in DNA: TGCAGCGTGGGCCTAGGGAAAACCCTAAACATTCAGTACTTC.

The table lists this clone with a few counts. The V gene is TRBV7-2, the J gene TRBJ2-1; 8 positions agree with TRBD2. Germline assignment: CDR1 SGHTA and CDR2 FQGNSA. This CDR3 region has 16 residues. V shed 5 bases, J shed 2 bases, and the junction held 8 bases outside the gene matches. The CDR3, as DNA: TGTGCCAGCAGCCCAATGGTGCGGGGGGCCTACAATGAGCAGTTCTTC. Its protein is CASSPMVRGAYNEQFF.

Only one count was recorded for this clone. The CDR3 ends on some other residue instead of the conserved phenylalanine or tryptophan, so this is likely a read error. Because the CDR3's place on the DNA is in doubt, the DNA is left out and the CDR3 is given as listed by TCRdb. The chain's CDR3 is CSARDTRADK. This sequence joins TRBV20-1 and TRBJ1-4; TRBD1 is the table's D call and was not checked against the DNA. CDR1 and CDR2 (germline): DFQATT, SNEGSKA (reference sequence). The CDR3 region is 10 residues in length, termini included.

V and J are TRBV6-1 and TRBJ1-1; D call uncertain. The V gene's germline CDR1 is MNHNS and CDR2 SASEGT. Trimming removed 4 bases at V and 0 bases at J, with 9 bases between. This CDR3 is built from 14 residues. CDR3 DNA sequence: TGTGCCAGCAGTGTTGTAGATCTGAACACTGAAGCTTTCTTT. Its translation is CASSVVDLNTEAFF.

This clone has more than one count but fewer than ten. V is TRBV7-2 and J is TRBJ1-2, with D perhaps matching TRBD1 (5 bases). Trimming took off 3 bases at V and 8 bases at J, with 13 bases between the two ends. The CDR3 contains 13 residues. Germline V gene data show CDR1 as SGHTA and CDR2 as FQGNSA. The CDR3 DNA reads TGTGCCAGCAGCTTCCAGGGAATAGAAGGCTACACCTTC. It encodes CASSFQGIEGYTF.

The CDR3 region is CASSRQVNEQFF. DNA of the CDR3: TGTGCCAGCAGTCGACAGGTCAATGAGCAGTTCTTC. The chain joins TRBV7-9 to TRBJ2-1; D is perhaps TRBD1 (6 bases). Germline values: CDR1 SEHNR, CDR2 FQNEAQ (reference sequence). Trimming removed 6 bases at V and 6 bases at J, with 9 bases between. The CDR3 covers 12 residues.

The chain has TRBV30 and TRBJ2-5; TRBD1 agrees at 9 bases. The J call may be in error: the DNA end matches TRBJ2-7 better. From germline, CDR1 is GTSNPN and CDR2 SVGIG (reference sequence). This CDR3 is 15 amino acids long. This chain's CDR3 is CAWSGGTGSLYEQYF. The DNA of the CDR3 is TGTGCCTGGAGCGGGGGGACAGGGTCCCTTTACGAGCAGTACTTC.

This chain uses TRBV7-2 with TRBJ2-1, with TRBD2 identical over 9 bases. Looked up from germline, CDR1 is SGHTA and CDR2 is FQGNSA. V was pared by 3 bases and J by 7 bases, with 7 bases of the junction left unmatched. The length of the CDR3 is 15 residues. CDR3 region: CASSLVAGVANEQFF. The CDR3 nucleotides are TGTGCCAGCAGCTTGGTAGCGGGGGTAGCGAATGAGCAGTTCTTC.

The chain combines TRBV4-2 with TRBJ1-4; 7 bases map to TRBD1. This CDR3 is 16 amino acids long. Germline trimming cut 4 bases from V and 8 bases from J; bases unmatched to any gene: 13. Germline assignment: CDR1 LGHNA and CDR2 YNFKEQ. The CDR3 bases are TGTGCCAGCAGCCTCCAATTCGGGACAGCGAGAGAAAAACTGTTTTTT. It specifies CASSLQFGTAREKLFF.

V gene TRBV16 combines with J gene TRBJ1-1; no reliable D call. The germline V gene encodes CDR1 KGHSY and CDR2 FQNENV. V was trimmed by 3 bases and J by 5 bases, leaving 10 bases between them. The CDR3 is made up of 13 amino acids. The CDR3 sequence is CASSHGRRTEAFF. CDR3 nucleotide sequence: TGTGCCAGCAGCCACGGTCGGAGGACTGAAGCTTTCTTT.

The gene calls are TRBV2 and TRBJ2-7; 11 bases align to TRBD2. CDR1 is SNHLY and CDR2 is FYNNEI in the germline V gene. This CDR3 has 14 amino acids. Trimming at V came to 6 bases and at J to 6 bases, leaving 7 bases not matched to a gene. The CDR3 spells CASRIAGGPGEQYF. The DNA of the CDR3 is TGTGCCAGCAGGATAGCGGGGGGGCCTGGCGAGCAGTACTTC.

This clone was seen a few times. The sample holds other DNA sequences that translate to the same CDR3. J is TRBJ2-7 and V is TRBV18; 10 nucleotides line up with TRBD1. CDR3 size: 15 residues. Trimming at V came to 6 bases and at J to 2 bases, leaving 7 bases not matched to a gene. CDR1 KGHSH and CDR2 LQKENI come from the germline V gene. CDR3 region: CASSSGTGAPYEQYF. The CDR3 nucleotides are TGTGCCAGCTCCTCGGGGACAGGGGCACCCTACGAGCAGTACTTC.

This clone was detected only a few times. The V and J genes are TRBV2 and TRBJ2-3; D not certain. Between the trimmed V and J ends, which lost 6 bases and 4 bases, there was a span of 8 bases. The CDR3 runs 12 residues. CDR1 and CDR2 (germline): SNHLY, FYNNEI. CDR3 in amino acids: CASRTSADTQYF. As DNA, the CDR3 is TGTGCCAGCAGAACGTCGGCAGATACGCAGTATTTT.

Comments on this clone: This sample includes further DNA sequences coding for the same CDR3. This sequence joins TRBV30 and TRBJ2-7, with D perhaps matching TRBD1 or TRBD2 (6 bases each). V was shortened by 3 bases and J by 3 bases, with 15 bases between the two germline ends. CDR3 size: 14 residues. Germline V CDR1 and CDR2: GTSNPN, SVGIG (reference sequence). DNA for the CDR3: TGTGCCTGGAGCGCGGGGCAGGGGAACTACGAGCAGTACTTC. Translating gives CAWSAGQGNYEQYF.

This clone was found a few times. The chain uses TRBV30 and TRBJ2-6; D is ambiguous. V was trimmed by 0 bases and J by 0 bases, leaving 6 bases between them. The germline gives CDR1 GTSNPN, CDR2 SVGIG (reference sequence). CDR3 length: 15 residues. For the CDR3, the DNA is TGTGCCTGGAGTGTACTGGGCTCTGGGGCCAACGTCCTGACTTTC. Its protein product is CAWSVLGSGANVLTF.

This clone was seen more than once but under ten times. V is TRBV19 and J is TRBJ2-2; D is perhaps TRBD1 (5 bases). Trimming removed 6 bases from V and 4 bases from J, with 15 bases in between. Germline assignment: CDR1 LNHDA and CDR2 SQIVND (reference sequence). The CDR3 totals 15 residues. The CDR3 DNA reads TGTGCCAGTAGAGACCCAGGGTTGGGCACCGGGGAGCTGTTTTTT. Translating gives CASRDPGLGTGELFF. The whole variable domain, remainder taken from reference TRBV19 and TRBJ2-2, is DGGITQSPKYLFRKEGQNVTLSCEQNLNHDAMYWYRQDPGQGLRLIYYSQIVNDFQKGDIAEGYSVSREKKESFPLTVTSAQKNPTAFYLCASRDPGLGTGELFFGEGSRLTVL.

This clone was seen a few times. This chain connects TRBV5-1 to TRBJ1-1, with D perhaps matching TRBD1 (5 bases). V was clipped by 0 bases and J by 0 bases, with 9 bases between them. This CDR3 is 15 amino acids long. The germline CDR1 and CDR2 sequences are SGHRS and YFSETQ. The CDR3 loop is CASSLAGTVNTEAFF. The CDR3 DNA reads as TGCGCCAGCAGCTTGGCCGGGACGGTGAACACTGAAGCTTTCTTT.